This T cell receptor (beta chain) was recorded in a study of T cell clones after liver transplantation. Study context: Samples came from ITN030ST, which attempted immunosuppression withdrawal within 2 years of liver transplantation. Standard immunosuppression, with no induction, continued until 12-24 months after transplant.

Method: immunoSEQ multiplex PCR; TCRdb's copy keeps in-frame clones and lacks some. This sample has some 120,000 clones, with 90% found just once. Thawed unstimulated PBMCs were FACS-sorted by CD3, CD4 and CD8 into two populations. Whole-study findings and limits: Circulating graft-donor-reactive CD4 TCRbeta sequences fell significantly post-transplant in most of the 8 subjects.

In the case of this clone: The antigen remains unidentified.

Deletions cut 0 bases from V and 5 bases from J, with 14 bases between. Germline V gene sequence: CDR1 SGHRS, CDR2 YFSETQ. The CDR3 runs to 15 residues. The rearrangement uses TRBV5-1 and TRBJ1-1; possibly TRBD1 for D (6 bases). The sample was CD4+ T cells from blood, taken 12 months after liver transplant. This sequence was found in a human patient who received a liver transplant. The T cells may partly be graft donor cells. The CDR3 protein is CASSLAPQGRTEAFF. The DNA for the CDR3 is TGCGCCAGCAGCTTGGCCCCGCAGGGGAGAACTGAAGCTTTCTTT.